This TCR beta chain was recovered during a study of shared clonotypes between healthy human individuals. Healthy adults negative for HIV, lacking recent acute infections or vaccinations, served as donors. This table comes from immunoSEQ multiplex PCR, and its TCRdb copy is limited to in-frame clones, with some not included. This table holds 2 million to 2.5 million clones, 93% found once. In germline, CDR1 is MDHEN, CDR2 SYDVKM. This CDR3 comprises 15 residues. V lost 6 bases and J 5 bases, leaving 18 bases between the germline ends. The chain carries TRBV28 and TRBJ2-3; D tentatively reads TRBD1 or TRBD2 (5 bases each). This TCR was sampled from a man younger than 35 in good health. Some clones in this sample may be carry-over from other donors' samples. Sequenced material: naive CD4+ T cells from PBMCs. Noted subset: CD45RA+ positively selected. CDR3 in DNA: TGTGCCAGCAGCTCAGGGACGGCCCTTGGAGATACGCAGTATTTT. Translation: CASSSGTALGDTQYF.